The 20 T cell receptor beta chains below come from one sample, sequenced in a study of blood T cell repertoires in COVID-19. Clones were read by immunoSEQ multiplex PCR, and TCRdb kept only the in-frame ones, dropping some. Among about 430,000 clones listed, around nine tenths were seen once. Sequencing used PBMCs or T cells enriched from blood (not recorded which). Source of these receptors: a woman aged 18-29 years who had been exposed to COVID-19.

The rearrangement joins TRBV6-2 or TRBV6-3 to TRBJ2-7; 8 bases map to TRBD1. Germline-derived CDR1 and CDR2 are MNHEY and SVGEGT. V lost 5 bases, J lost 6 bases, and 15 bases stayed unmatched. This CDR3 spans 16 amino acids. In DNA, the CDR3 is TGTGCCAGCAGTCCACCTTTGGCAGGGGGCGCGGGCGAGCAGTACTTC. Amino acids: CASSPPLAGGAGEQYF.

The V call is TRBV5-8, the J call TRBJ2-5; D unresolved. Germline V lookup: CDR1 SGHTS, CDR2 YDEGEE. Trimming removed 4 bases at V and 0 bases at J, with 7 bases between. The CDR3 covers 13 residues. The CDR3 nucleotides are TGTGCCAGCAGCCTAGGAGACCAAGAGACCCAGTACTTC. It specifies CASSLGDQETQYF.

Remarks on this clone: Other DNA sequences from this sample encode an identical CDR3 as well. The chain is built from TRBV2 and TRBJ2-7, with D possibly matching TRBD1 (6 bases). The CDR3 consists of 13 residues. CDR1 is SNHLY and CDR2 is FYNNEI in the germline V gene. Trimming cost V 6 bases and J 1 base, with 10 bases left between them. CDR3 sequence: CASSATGSYEQYF. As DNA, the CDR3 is TGTGCCAGCAGCGCTACAGGGTCCTACGAGCAGTACTTC.

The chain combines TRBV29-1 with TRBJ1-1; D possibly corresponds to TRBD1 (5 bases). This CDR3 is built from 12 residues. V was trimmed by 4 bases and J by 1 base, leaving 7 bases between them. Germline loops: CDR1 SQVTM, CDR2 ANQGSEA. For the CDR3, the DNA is TGCAGCGTTGCTGGACAGAACACTGAAGCTTTCTTT. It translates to CSVAGQNTEAFF.

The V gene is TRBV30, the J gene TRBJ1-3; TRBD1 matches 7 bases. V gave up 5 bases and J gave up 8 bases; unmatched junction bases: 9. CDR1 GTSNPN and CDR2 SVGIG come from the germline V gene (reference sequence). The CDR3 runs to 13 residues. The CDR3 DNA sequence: TGTGCCTGGGGGGTGACAGGGACTCACACCATATATTTT. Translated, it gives CAWGVTGTHTIYF.

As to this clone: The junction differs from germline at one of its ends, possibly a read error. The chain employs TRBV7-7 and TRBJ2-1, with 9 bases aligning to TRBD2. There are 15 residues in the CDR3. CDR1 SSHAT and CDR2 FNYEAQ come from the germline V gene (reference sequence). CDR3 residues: CASSPSGVTYNEQFF. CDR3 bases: TGTGCTAGCAGCCCTAGCGGGGTCACCTACAATGAGCAGTTCTTC.

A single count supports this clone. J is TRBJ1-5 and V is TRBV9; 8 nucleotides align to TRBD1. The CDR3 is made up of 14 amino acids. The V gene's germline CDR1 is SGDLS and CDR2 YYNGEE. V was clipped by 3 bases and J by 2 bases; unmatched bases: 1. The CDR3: CASSAGGGNQPQHF. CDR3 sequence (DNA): TGTGCCAGCAGCGCAGGGGGCGGCAATCAGCCCCAGCATTTT.

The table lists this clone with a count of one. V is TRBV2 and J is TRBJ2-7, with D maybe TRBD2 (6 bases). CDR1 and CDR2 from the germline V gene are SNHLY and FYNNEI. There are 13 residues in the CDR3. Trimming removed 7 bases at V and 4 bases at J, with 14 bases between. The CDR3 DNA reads TGTGCCAGCACCGAATGGGGGAGGTACGAGCAGTACTTC. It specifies CASTEWGRYEQYF.

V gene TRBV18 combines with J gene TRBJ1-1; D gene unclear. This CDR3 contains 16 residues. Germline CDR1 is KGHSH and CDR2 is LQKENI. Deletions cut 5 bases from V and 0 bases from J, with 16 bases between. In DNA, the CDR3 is TGTGCCAGCTCATTTCGACGGAGTATCATGAACACTGAAGCTTTCTTT. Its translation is CASSFRRSIMNTEAFF.

CDR3 nucleotides: TGTGCCAGCAGCTTTAGCGGGGTGTACCAAGAGACCCAGTACTTC. As protein: CASSFSGVYQETQYF. The rearrangement links TRBV7-2 to TRBJ2-5; 8 positions agree with TRBD2. Germline V lookup: CDR1 SGHTA, CDR2 FQGNSA. There are 15 residues in the CDR3. Trimming took 3 bases from V and 0 from J; bases not matched to a gene: 3.

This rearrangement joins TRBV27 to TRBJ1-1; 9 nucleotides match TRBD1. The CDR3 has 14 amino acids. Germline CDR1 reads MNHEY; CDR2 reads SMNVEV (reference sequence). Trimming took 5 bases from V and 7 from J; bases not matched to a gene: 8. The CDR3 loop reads CASSLNRGQVEAFF. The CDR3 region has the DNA TGTGCCAGCAGTCTCAACAGGGGGCAAGTTGAAGCTTTCTTT.

The chain's CDR3 is CASRQPSGRAYEQYF. In nucleotides, the CDR3 is TGTGCCAGCAGACAACCTAGCGGGAGGGCCTACGAGCAGTACTTC. This rearrangement joins TRBV28 to TRBJ2-7; 12 bases map to TRBD2. Germline CDR1 and CDR2: MDHEN and SYDVKM. J was trimmed by 2 bases and V by 6 bases; bases with no gene match: 5. This CDR3 is built from 15 residues.

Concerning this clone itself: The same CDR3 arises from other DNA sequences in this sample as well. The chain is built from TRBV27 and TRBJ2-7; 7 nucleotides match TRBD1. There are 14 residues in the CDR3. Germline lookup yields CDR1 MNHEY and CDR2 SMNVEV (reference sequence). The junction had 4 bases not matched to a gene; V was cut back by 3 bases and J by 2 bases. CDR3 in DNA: TGTGCCAGCAGTTTGTCGGGACAGACCTACGAGCAGTACTTC. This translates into CASSLSGQTYEQYF.

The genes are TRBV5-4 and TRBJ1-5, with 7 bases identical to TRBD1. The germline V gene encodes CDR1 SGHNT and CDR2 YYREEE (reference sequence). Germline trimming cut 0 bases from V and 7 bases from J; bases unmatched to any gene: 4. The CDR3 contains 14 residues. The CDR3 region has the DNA TGTGCCAGCAGCTTGGAGGGGGCAGGGCAGCCCCAGCATTTT. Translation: CASSLEGAGQPQHF.

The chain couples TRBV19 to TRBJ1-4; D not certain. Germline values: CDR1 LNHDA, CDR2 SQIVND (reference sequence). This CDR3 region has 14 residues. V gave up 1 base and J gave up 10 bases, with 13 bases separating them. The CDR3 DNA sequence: TGTGCCAGTAGTATAGGTCAGGCCATGGGAAAACTGTTTTTT. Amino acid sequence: CASSIGQAMGKLFF.

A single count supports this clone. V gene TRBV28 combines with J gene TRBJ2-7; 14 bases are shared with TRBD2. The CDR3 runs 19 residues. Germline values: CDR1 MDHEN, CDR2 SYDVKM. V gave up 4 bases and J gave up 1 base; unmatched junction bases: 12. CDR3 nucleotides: TGTGCCAGCAGTTCAGGACTAGCGGGGGGACCCTTTGAGTCCTACGAGCAGTACTTC. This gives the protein CASSSGLAGGPFESYEQYF.

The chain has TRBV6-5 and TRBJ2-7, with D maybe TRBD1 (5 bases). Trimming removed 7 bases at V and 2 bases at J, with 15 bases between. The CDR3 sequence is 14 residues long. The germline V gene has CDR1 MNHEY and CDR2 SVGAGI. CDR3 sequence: CASTERTSTYEQYF. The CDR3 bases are TGTGCCAGCACAGAACGGACATCCACCTACGAGCAGTACTTC.

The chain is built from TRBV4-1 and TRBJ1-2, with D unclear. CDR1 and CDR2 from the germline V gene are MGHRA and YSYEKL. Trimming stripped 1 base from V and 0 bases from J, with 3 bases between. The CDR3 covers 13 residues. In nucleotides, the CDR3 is TGCGCCAGCAGCCAAGGAGCTAACTATGGCTACACCTTC. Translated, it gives CASSQGANYGYTF.

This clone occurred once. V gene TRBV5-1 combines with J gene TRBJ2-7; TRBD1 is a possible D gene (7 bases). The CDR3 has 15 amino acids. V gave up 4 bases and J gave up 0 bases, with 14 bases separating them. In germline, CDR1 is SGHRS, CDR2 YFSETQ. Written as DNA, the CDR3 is TGCGCCAGCAGCATAACAGGGGAGGTCTCCTACGAGCAGTACTTC. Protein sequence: CASSITGEVSYEQYF.

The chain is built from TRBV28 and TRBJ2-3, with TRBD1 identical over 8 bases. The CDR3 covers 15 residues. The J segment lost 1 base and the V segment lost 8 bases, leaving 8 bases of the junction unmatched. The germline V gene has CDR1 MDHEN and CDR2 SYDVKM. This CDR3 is CASRPPDRGTDTQYF. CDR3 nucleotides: TGTGCCAGCCGTCCTCCGGACAGGGGCACAGATACGCAGTATTTT.